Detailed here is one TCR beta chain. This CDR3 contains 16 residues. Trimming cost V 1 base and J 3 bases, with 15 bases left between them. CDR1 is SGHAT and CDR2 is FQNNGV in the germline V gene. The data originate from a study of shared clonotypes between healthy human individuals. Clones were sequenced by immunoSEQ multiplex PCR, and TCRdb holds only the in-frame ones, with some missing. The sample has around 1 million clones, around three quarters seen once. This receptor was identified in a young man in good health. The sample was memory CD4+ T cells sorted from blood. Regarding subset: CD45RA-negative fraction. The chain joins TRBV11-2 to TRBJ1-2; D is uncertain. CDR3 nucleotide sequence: TGTGCCAGCAGCTTAGGCCTCCAGACAATAGACTATGGCTACACCTTC. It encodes CASSLGLQTIDYGYTF.